These T cell receptor beta chains were read from a single sample in a study of blood T cell repertoires in COVID-19. Assay: immunoSEQ multiplex PCR; the TCRdb copy retains only in-frame clones and omits some. The sample lists around 130,000 clones, just under 90% seen once, with approximately 2% in the top ten. Material: peripheral blood. These receptors came from a woman aged 50 to 60 with acute or convalescent COVID-19. Both conserved end residues are part of each CDR3. The order of the fields is clone size, J gene, D gene, V gene, CDR3 length, CDR3 protein, CDR3 DNA. A D gene is named only where the DNA matches it firmly. Some rows mark clone size as missing; the rest say once, few, many or name a class of expanded clone.

clone_size: -; j_call: TRBJ2-7; d_call: TRBD2; v_call: TRBV11-2; cdr3_length: 15; cdr3_aa: CASSFSDSGAYEQYF; cdr3_nt: TGTGCCAGCAGCTTTTCGGATAGCGGGGCCTACGAGCAGTACTTC
clone_size: -; j_call: TRBJ1-3; d_call: TRBD1; v_call: TRBV5-1; cdr3_length: 19; cdr3_aa: CASSGGQGDPLASGNTIYF; cdr3_nt: TGCGCCAGCAGCGGAGGACAGGGGGACCCCTTAGCCTCTGGAAACACCATATATTTT
clone_size: once; j_call: TRBJ2-1; d_call: TRBD2; v_call: TRBV5-1; cdr3_length: 14; cdr3_aa: CASSTGSGRNEQFF; cdr3_nt: TGCGCCAGCAGCACCGGATCCGGGAGGAATGAGCAGTTCTTC
clone_size: -; j_call: TRBJ2-1; d_call: TRBD2; v_call: TRBV11-3; cdr3_length: 15; cdr3_aa: CASSYWGGEDNEQFF; cdr3_nt: TGTGCCAGCAGTTACTGGGGGGGGGAGGACAATGAGCAGTTCTTC
clone_size: -; j_call: TRBJ1-5; d_call: -; v_call: TRBV10-2; cdr3_length: 13; cdr3_aa: CASRDSSFQPQHF; cdr3_nt: TGCGCCAGTCGGGATTCCTCGTTTCAGCCCCAGCATTTT
clone_size: -; j_call: TRBJ1-5; d_call: -; v_call: TRBV21-1; cdr3_length: 17; cdr3_aa: CASSKTSGTGAHQPQHF; cdr3_nt: TGTGCCAGCAGCAAAACGTCCGGGACAGGAGCGCATCAGCCCCAGCATTTT
clone_size: -; j_call: TRBJ1-1; d_call: -; v_call: TRBV12-3/TRBV12-4; cdr3_length: 11; cdr3_aa: CASTSDRFAFF; cdr3_nt: TGTGCCAGCACCTCAGACAGGTTCGCTTTCTTT
clone_size: once; j_call: TRBJ2-3; d_call: TRBD2; v_call: TRBV7-8; cdr3_length: 14; cdr3_aa: CASAGGFRTDTQYF; cdr3_nt: TGTGCCAGCGCGGGGGGATTCAGGACAGATACGCAGTATTTT
clone_size: -; j_call: TRBJ1-4; d_call: -; v_call: TRBV11-3; cdr3_length: 13; cdr3_aa: CASSLGQEEKLFF; cdr3_nt: TGTGCCAGCAGCTTAGGACAAGAGGAAAAACTGTTTTTT
clone_size: -; j_call: TRBJ1-1; d_call: TRBD1; v_call: TRBV7-8; cdr3_length: 16; cdr3_aa: CASSTLWTGAATEAFF; cdr3_nt: TGTGCCAGCAGCACCCTTTGGACAGGGGCGGCGACTGAAGCTTTCTTT
clone_size: -; j_call: TRBJ1-1; d_call: TRBD1; v_call: TRBV10-3; cdr3_length: 16; cdr3_aa: CAISEQGAMRRTEAFF; cdr3_nt: TGTGCCATCAGTGAGCAGGGGGCGATGAGAAGGACTGAAGCTTTCTTT